The 30 T cell receptor beta chains in this list originate from one sample, sequenced in a study of T-cell reconstitution after alpha-beta-depleted transplantation in children. Researchers prepared the TCRbeta library using unique molecular identifiers, the study reports. TCRdb analysed the PCR reads with MiXCR anew, one entry per CDR3 protein. The table has roughly 590,000 distinct CDR3 sequences, approximately 16% seen once; the top ten hold 1.1%. The sample in question was PBMCs from the stem cell graft donor, obtained from the stem cell graft. The source is a human donor who donated a stem cell graft to a child with acute myeloid leukemia.

This clonotype was seen at least ten times. This rearrangement joins TRBV12-3 or TRBV12-4 to TRBJ1-1; D is ambiguous. V dropped 1 base and J dropped 11 bases, with 8 bases sitting between them. The CDR3 length is 11 residues. CDR3 bases: TGTGCCAGCAGTTTAGGAGGGTCTGCTTTCTTT. Amino acids: CASSLGGSAFF.

For the CDR3, the DNA is TGCAGTGCTTTGGGACAGGGGTTACCTGGGGCCAACGTCCTGACTTTC. Encoded protein: CSALGQGLPGANVLTF. This chain links TRBV20-1 with TRBJ2-6; 10 bases fit TRBD1. Per germline, CDR1 DFQATT and CDR2 SNEGSKA (reference sequence). V gave up 5 bases and J gave up 2 bases; unmatched junction bases: 6. This CDR3 has 16 residues.

This clonotype was found many times. V usage is TRBV20-1 and J usage is TRBJ2-1; 7 positions agree with TRBD1. Unmatched junction bases numbered 0, after V lost 5 bases and J lost 5 bases. The length of the CDR3 is 11 residues. Germline CDR1 reads DFQATT; CDR2 reads SNEGSKA (reference sequence). CDR3 sequence reads: CSAGTDNEQFF. CDR3 sequence (DNA): TGCAGTGCTGGGACAGACAATGAGCAGTTCTTC.

The V call is TRBV4-1, the J call TRBJ2-1; tentative D call: TRBD1 (6 bases). The germline V gene encodes CDR1 MGHRA and CDR2 YSYEKL. V lost 0 bases, J lost 4 bases, and 22 bases lay in between. This CDR3 region has 19 residues. Here the CDR3 reads CASSQDAVRGRGLYNEQFF. DNA for the CDR3: TGCGCCAGCAGCCAAGATGCAGTTAGGGGCAGGGGTTTATACAATGAGCAGTTCTTC.

This clonotype has only a few counts. The V and J genes are TRBV5-1 and TRBJ2-7; D assignment may be TRBD1 or TRBD2 (5 bases each). The germline gives CDR1 SGHRS, CDR2 YFSETQ. Trimming cost V 0 bases and J 3 bases, with 19 bases left between them. The CDR3 is 17 residues long. CDR3 amino acids: CASSLGGNEGAGYEQYF. CDR3 DNA: TGCGCCAGCAGCTTGGGGGGGAATGAGGGTGCAGGCTACGAGCAGTACTTC.

Comment on this clonotype: Mismatch with germline at one junction end may stem from a read error. The chain combines TRBV5-1 with TRBJ2-3, with D tentatively TRBD2 (5 bases). This CDR3 is 15 amino acids long. Per germline, CDR1 SGHRS and CDR2 YFSETQ. Here the CDR3 DNA reads TGCGCCAGCAGCCCCCCACTAGTTGGTTCAGATATGCAGTATTTT. Amino acid sequence: CASSPPLVGSDMQYF. Complete variable domain (other parts from reference TRBV5-1 and TRBJ2-3): KAGVTQTPRYLIKTRGQQVTLSCSPISGHRSVSWYQQTPGQGLQFLFEYFSETQRNKGNFPGRFSGRQFSNSRSEMNVSTLELGDSALYLCASSPPLVGSDMQYFGPGTRLTVL.

Turning to this clonotype: Possible read error: a much larger clone is one base away. This chain links TRBV29-1 with TRBJ1-2; perhaps TRBD1 as D (5 bases). This CDR3 is 11 amino acids long. The V gene's germline CDR1 is SQVTM and CDR2 ANQGSEA. CDR3 sequence reads: CGAIGGGGYTF. CDR3 nucleotide sequence: TGCGGCGCTATTGGGGGTGGCGGCTACACCTTC.

This rearrangement joins TRBV20-1 to TRBJ2-5; D not resolved. CDR1 is DFQATT, CDR2 SNEGSKA, per germline (reference sequence). Trimming stripped 2 bases from V and 5 bases from J, with 9 bases between. The CDR3 consists of 12 residues. CDR3 loop: CSARTSWETQYF. In DNA, the CDR3 is TGCAGTGCTAGAACCAGCTGGGAGACCCAGTACTTC.

There are many counts of this clonotype. The V gene is TRBV20-1, the J gene TRBJ2-7; D call uncertain. The germline gives CDR1 DFQATT, CDR2 SNEGSKA (reference sequence). The CDR3 is 13 amino acids. Trimming cost V 1 base and J 6 bases, with 13 bases left between them. CDR3 loop: CSARARSDGEQYF. CDR3 bases: TGCAGTGCTAGAGCTCGAAGCGACGGCGAGCAGTACTTC.

This clonotype turned up a few times. The chain recombines TRBV20-1 with TRBJ2-1; TRBD2 matches 10 bases. The CDR3 has 16 residues. The germline V gene has CDR1 DFQATT and CDR2 SNEGSKA (reference sequence). The V gene end was trimmed by 4 bases and the J gene end by 7 bases; junction bases not matched to a gene: 13. CDR3 loop: CSAKDSLAGVRNEQFF. The CDR3 DNA reads as TGCAGTGCTAAGGACAGCCTAGCGGGGGTACGTAATGAGCAGTTCTTC.

J is TRBJ2-5 and V is TRBV7-2, with D perhaps TRBD2 (6 bases). The CDR3 has 16 residues. Germline V gives CDR1 SGHTA, CDR2 FQGNSA. The V gene lost 1 base and the J gene lost 2 bases, with 14 bases spanning the gap. The CDR3 DNA follows: TGTGCCAGCAGCTTAGGCCAAGCGGGCCCTCAAGAGACCCAGTACTTC. It translates to CASSLGQAGPQETQYF.

This chain uses TRBV27 with TRBJ1-5; D not certain. V was trimmed by 7 bases and J by 2 bases, leaving 12 bases between them. The CDR3 loop spans 14 amino acids. Looked up from germline, CDR1 is MNHEY and CDR2 is SMNVEV (reference sequence). CDR3 amino acids: CASTAAGGNQPQHF. The CDR3 DNA is TGTGCCAGCACCGCTGCCGGGGGCAATCAGCCCCAGCATTTT.

This clonotype was counted only a few times. The rearrangement joins TRBV20-1 to TRBJ1-2, with D maybe TRBD1 (5 bases). The V gene's germline CDR1 is DFQATT and CDR2 SNEGSKA (reference sequence). This CDR3 comprises 12 residues. Trimming removed 3 bases at V and 8 bases at J, with 13 bases between. DNA of the CDR3: TGCAGTGCTAGGGGGACTTCAGGGGGCTACACCTTC. It specifies CSARGTSGGYTF.

This clonotype was counted many times. This chain joins TRBV13 and TRBJ2-1; 15 bases fit TRBD2. Trimming at V came to 5 bases and at J to 9 bases, leaving 5 bases not matched to a gene. The CDR3 extends over 15 amino acids. CDR1 is PRHDT, CDR2 FYEKMQ, per germline (reference sequence). CDR3 region: CASSAGLAGGLEQFF. CDR3 bases: TGTGCCAGCAGCGCGGGACTAGCGGGGGGTCTTGAGCAGTTCTTC.

In its sample, this clonotype was seen a few times. This chain uses TRBV10-1 with TRBJ2-2; no clear D gene. The CDR3 has 14 residues. CDR1 and CDR2 from the germline V gene are WNHNN and SYGVQD (reference sequence). The germline V and J ends were trimmed by 5 bases and 4 bases, with 11 bases remaining between them. The CDR3 loop reads CASSTALATGELFF. CDR3 DNA sequence: TGCGCCAGCAGTACCGCGTTGGCCACCGGGGAGCTGTTTTTT.

In regard to this clonotype: Given a much more abundant clone one base away, this may be a read error. CDR3 sequence: CASSLRWDSNEKLFF. DNA for the CDR3: TGTGCCAGCAGTTTAAGGTGGGACAGCAATGAAAAACTGTTTTTT. The chain combines TRBV12-3 or TRBV12-4 with TRBJ1-4; 7 bases map to TRBD1. V shed 2 bases, J shed 5 bases, and the junction held 5 bases outside the gene matches. The CDR3 loop spans 15 amino acids.

This clonotype was seen a handful of times. Here the CDR3 DNA reads TGTGCCAGCAGCTTAGACTGGGACAGGTCCTACGAGCAGTACTTC. It translates to CASSLDWDRSYEQYF. This chain links TRBV7-9 with TRBJ2-7; TRBD1 matches at 8 bases. From germline, CDR1 is SEHNR and CDR2 FQNEAQ (reference sequence). V was clipped by 1 base and J by 1 base; unmatched bases: 3. The CDR3 sequence is 15 residues long.

This clonotype has at least ten counts. This chain links TRBV10-3 with TRBJ1-3, with D hard to call. The germline V gene has CDR1 ENHRY and CDR2 SYGVKD. The V and J ends lost 7 bases and 4 bases respectively, with 8 bases between them. The CDR3 is 12 residues long. The CDR3 loop is CAITGEGNTIYF. The CDR3 bases are TGTGCCATCACAGGCGAGGGAAACACCATATATTTT.

This clonotype was found a few times. The chain carries TRBV5-4 and TRBJ2-3; D tentatively reads TRBD1 or TRBD2 (5 bases each). The CDR3 sequence is 16 residues long. The V and J ends lost 4 bases and 2 bases respectively, with 17 bases between them. Germline CDR1 and CDR2: SGHNT and YYREEE (reference sequence). In DNA form, the CDR3 reads TGTGCCAGCAGCCGCGGACAAATTCGGGACACAGATACGCAGTATTTT. Translation: CASSRGQIRDTDTQYF.

This clonotype showed up many times. The V call is TRBV29-1, the J call TRBJ2-1; 9 bases fit TRBD1. The germline V gene has CDR1 SQVTM and CDR2 ANQGSEA. The V and J ends lost 1 base and 7 bases, in that order; junction bases with no gene match: 11. This CDR3 contains 16 residues. The CDR3 DNA is TGCAGCGTTGAAGGTTGGGGGACAGGGCATGAGAATGAGCAGTTCTTC. Protein sequence: CSVEGWGTGHENEQFF.

The chain has TRBV29-1 and TRBJ2-2; TRBD1 might be the D (6 bases). The CDR3 consists of 13 residues. The V end lost 4 bases, the J end lost 5 bases, and 11 bases lay between the germline ends. Germline CDR1 reads SQVTM; CDR2 reads ANQGSEA. The CDR3 is CSVGYRDTGELFF. The CDR3 coding sequence is TGCAGCGTTGGATACAGGGATACCGGGGAGCTGTTTTTT.

The genes are TRBV28 and TRBJ1-1, with TRBD1 as a possible D gene (6 bases). The CDR3 covers 13 residues. V lost 8 bases and J 1 base, leaving 11 bases between the germline ends. The germline CDR1 and CDR2 sequences are MDHEN and SYDVKM. The CDR3: CASRWTENTEAFF. CDR3 DNA sequence: TGTGCCAGCCGGTGGACAGAGAACACTGAAGCTTTCTTT.

V usage is TRBV5-5 and J usage is TRBJ2-3; D is possibly TRBD1 or TRBD2 (5 bases each). In germline, CDR1 is SGHKS, CDR2 YYEKEE (reference sequence). V was cut by 3 bases and J by 0 bases, with 11 bases left in between. The CDR3 is made up of 15 amino acids. This CDR3 is CASSSEGTSTDTQYF. The DNA of the CDR3 is TGTGCCAGCAGCTCTGAGGGGACGAGCACAGATACGCAGTATTTT.

There are many counts of this clonotype. The V call is TRBV6-5, the J call TRBJ2-1, with 7 nucleotides matching TRBD2. The J segment lost 10 bases and the V segment lost 9 bases, leaving 9 bases of the junction unmatched. This CDR3 has 12 amino acids. Germline lookup yields CDR1 MNHEY and CDR2 SVGAGI. The CDR3, as DNA: TGTGCCAGTTCTAACGGGGGGAGGGAGCAGTTCTTC. Its translation is CASSNGGREQFF.

The chain couples TRBV9 to TRBJ2-3; D ambiguous. Per the germline V gene, CDR1 is SGDLS and CDR2 is YYNGEE. Trimming took 0 bases from V and 4 from J, leaving 6 bases between them. This CDR3 comprises 13 residues. Written as DNA, the CDR3 is TGTGCCAGCAGCGTAGAAAGACCAGATACGCAGTATTTT. It encodes CASSVERPDTQYF.

The CDR3 sequence: CASSQKYNEQFF. CDR3 nucleotides: TGCGCCAGCAGCCAAAAATACAATGAGCAGTTCTTC. The chain joins TRBV5-1 to TRBJ2-1; D uncertain. This CDR3 has 12 residues. Germline V CDR1 and CDR2: SGHRS, YFSETQ. V lost 4 bases to trimming and J lost 4 bases, with 6 bases between them.

This clonotype was detected ten times or more. The chain has TRBV20-1 and TRBJ2-5, with D perhaps matching TRBD2 (6 bases). The germline CDR1 and CDR2 sequences are DFQATT and SNEGSKA (reference sequence). V lost 4 bases, J lost 2 bases, and 11 bases lay in between. The CDR3 runs to 13 residues. Here the CDR3 reads CSATGTPQETQYF. CDR3 DNA sequence: TGCAGTGCTACCGGGACTCCACAAGAGACCCAGTACTTC.

The CDR3 sequence is CASSTGWISYEQYV. CDR3 DNA: TGTGCCAGCAGTACAGGCTGGATCTCCTACGAGCAGTACGTC. The chain combines TRBV6-2 or TRBV6-3 with TRBJ2-7, with D maybe TRBD1 (5 bases). The V end lost 5 bases, the J end lost 0 bases, and 11 bases lay between the germline ends. The CDR3 covers 14 residues. In germline, CDR1 is MNHEY, CDR2 SVGEGT.

The sample holds many counts of this clonotype. The rearrangement uses TRBV6-1 and TRBJ1-1; a possible D gene is TRBD1 (6 bases). This CDR3 contains 13 residues. The ends were cut back, 6 bases at V and 4 bases at J, with 12 bases in the middle. Germline CDR1 is MNHNS and CDR2 is SASEGT. The CDR3 region is CASRPGGLTEAFF. The CDR3 coding sequence is TGTGCCAGCAGGCCCGGGGGGCTCACTGAAGCTTTCTTT.

This clonotype was observed a handful of times. The genes are TRBV12-3 or TRBV12-4 and TRBJ2-1; TRBD1 matches 9 bases. Trimming cost V 10 bases and J 5 bases; bases outside gene matches: 6. The CDR3 runs 13 residues. DNA of the CDR3: TGTGCCACATGGGACAGGGATGACAATGAGCAGTTCTTC. Amino acids: CATWDRDDNEQFF.